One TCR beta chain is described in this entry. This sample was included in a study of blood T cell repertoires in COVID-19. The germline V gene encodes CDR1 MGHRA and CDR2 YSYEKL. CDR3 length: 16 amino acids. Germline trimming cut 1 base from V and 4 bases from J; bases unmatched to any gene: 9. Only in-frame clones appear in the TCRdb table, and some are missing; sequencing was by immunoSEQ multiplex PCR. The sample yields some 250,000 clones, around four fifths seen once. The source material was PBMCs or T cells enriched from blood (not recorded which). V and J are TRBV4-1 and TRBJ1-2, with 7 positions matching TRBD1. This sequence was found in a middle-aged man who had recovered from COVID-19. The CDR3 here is CASSQASGQALYGYTF. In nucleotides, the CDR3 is TGCGCCAGCAGCCAAGCCTCAGGACAGGCGCTCTATGGCTACACCTTC.